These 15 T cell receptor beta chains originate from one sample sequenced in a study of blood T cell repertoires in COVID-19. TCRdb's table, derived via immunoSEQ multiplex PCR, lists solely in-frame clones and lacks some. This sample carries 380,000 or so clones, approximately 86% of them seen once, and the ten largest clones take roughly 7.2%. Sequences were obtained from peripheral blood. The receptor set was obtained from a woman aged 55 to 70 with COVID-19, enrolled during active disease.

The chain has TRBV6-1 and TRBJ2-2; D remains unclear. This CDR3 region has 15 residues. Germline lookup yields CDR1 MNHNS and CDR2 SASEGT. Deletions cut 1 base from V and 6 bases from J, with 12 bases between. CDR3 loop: CASSEVRLKAGELFF. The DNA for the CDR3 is TGTGCCAGCAGTGAAGTCAGACTTAAAGCCGGGGAGCTGTTTTTT.

The CDR3 DNA sequence: TGTGCCAGCTCGTCCGGGACAGGAGCCTACGAGCAGTACTTC. Protein product: CASSSGTGAYEQYF. The V and J genes are TRBV18 and TRBJ2-7; 8 positions match TRBD1. V shed 6 bases and J 2 bases; nucleotides not matched to a gene: 6. The CDR3 contains 14 residues. The germline V gene encodes CDR1 KGHSH and CDR2 LQKENI.

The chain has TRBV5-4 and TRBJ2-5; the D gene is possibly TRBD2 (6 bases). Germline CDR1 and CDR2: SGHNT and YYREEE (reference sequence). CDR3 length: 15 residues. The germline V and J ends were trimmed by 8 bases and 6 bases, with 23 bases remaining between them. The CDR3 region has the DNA TGTGCCAGTGAGGGGACTCGGGGCCGGGGCAAGACCCAGTACTTC. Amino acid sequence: CASEGTRGRGKTQYF.

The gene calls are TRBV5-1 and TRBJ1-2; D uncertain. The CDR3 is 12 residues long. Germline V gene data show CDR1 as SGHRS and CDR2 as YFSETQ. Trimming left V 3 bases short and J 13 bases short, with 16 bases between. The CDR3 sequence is CASSSMGPAGTF. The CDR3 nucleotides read TGCGCCAGCAGCTCGATGGGCCCCGCTGGCACCTTC. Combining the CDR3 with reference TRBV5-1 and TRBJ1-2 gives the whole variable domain KAGVTQTPRYLIKTRGQQVTLSCSPISGHRSVSWYQQTPGQGLQFLFEYFSETQRNKGNFPGRFSGRQFSNSRSEMNVSTLELGDSALYLCASSSMGPAGTFGSGTRLTVV.

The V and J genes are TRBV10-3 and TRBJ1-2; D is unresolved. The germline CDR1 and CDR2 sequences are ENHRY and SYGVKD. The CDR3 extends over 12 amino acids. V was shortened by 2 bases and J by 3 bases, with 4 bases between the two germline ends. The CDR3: CAISEADYGYTF. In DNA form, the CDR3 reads TGTGCCATCAGTGAGGCAGACTATGGCTACACCTTC.

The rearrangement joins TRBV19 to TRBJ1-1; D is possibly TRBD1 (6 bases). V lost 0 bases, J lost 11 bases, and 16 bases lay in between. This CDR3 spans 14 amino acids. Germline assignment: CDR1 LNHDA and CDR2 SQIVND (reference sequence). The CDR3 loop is CASSIEPLHREAFF. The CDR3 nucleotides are TGTGCCAGTAGTATAGAACCTCTCCACAGGGAGGCTTTCTTT. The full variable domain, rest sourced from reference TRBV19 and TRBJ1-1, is DGGITQSPKYLFRKEGQNVTLSCEQNLNHDAMYWYRQDPGQGLRLIYYSQIVNDFQKGDIAEGYSVSREKKESFPLTVTSAQKNPTAFYLCASSIEPLHREAFFGQGTRLTVV.

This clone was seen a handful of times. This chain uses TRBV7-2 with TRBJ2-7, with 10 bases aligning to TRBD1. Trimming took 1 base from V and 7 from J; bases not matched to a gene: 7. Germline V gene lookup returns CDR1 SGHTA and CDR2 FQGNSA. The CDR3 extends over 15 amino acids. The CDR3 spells CASSLVSGTGVEQYF. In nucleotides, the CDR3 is TGTGCCAGCAGCTTAGTCTCCGGGACAGGGGTAGAGCAGTACTTC.

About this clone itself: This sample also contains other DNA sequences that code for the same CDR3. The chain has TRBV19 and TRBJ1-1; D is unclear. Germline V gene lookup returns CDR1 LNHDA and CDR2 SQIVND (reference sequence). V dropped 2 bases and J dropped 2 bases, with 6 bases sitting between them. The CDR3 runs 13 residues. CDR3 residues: CASSIYGNTEAFF. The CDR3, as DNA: TGTGCCAGTAGTATATACGGTAACACTGAAGCTTTCTTT.

CDR3 protein: CASSPLQQFNNEQFF. The CDR3 DNA follows: TGTGCCAGCTCACCACTTCAACAGTTTAACAATGAGCAGTTCTTC. The chain employs TRBV18 and TRBJ2-1; D is uncertain. The CDR3 consists of 15 residues. Deletions cut 1 base from V and 5 bases from J, with 12 bases between. The V gene's germline CDR1 is KGHSH and CDR2 LQKENI.

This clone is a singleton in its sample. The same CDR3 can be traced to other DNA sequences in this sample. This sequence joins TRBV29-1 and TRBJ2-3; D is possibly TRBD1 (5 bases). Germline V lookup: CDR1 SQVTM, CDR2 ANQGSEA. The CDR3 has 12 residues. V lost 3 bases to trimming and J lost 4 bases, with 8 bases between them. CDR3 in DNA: TGCAGCGTTGAGCAGGGCGCAGATACGCAGTATTTT. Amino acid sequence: CSVEQGADTQYF.

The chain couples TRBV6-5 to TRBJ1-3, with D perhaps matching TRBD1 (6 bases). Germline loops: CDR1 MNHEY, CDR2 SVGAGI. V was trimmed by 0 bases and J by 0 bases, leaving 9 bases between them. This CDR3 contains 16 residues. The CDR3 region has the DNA TGTGCCAGCAGTTACTCGAACAGGGACTCTGGAAACACCATATATTTT. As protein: CASSYSNRDSGNTIYF.

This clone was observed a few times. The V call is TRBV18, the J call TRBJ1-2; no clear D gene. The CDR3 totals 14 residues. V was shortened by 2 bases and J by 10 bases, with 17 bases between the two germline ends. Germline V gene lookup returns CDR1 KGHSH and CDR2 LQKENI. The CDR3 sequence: CASSPGSDAVDYTF. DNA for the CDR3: TGTGCCAGCTCACCAGGGTCCGACGCGGTGGACTACACCTTC.

This chain's CDR3 is CASSRPGQVDEKLFF. The DNA of the CDR3 is TGTGCCAGCTCACGACCGGGACAGGTTGATGAAAAACTGTTTTTT. The chain joins TRBV18 to TRBJ1-4; 8 nucleotides align to TRBD1. This CDR3 spans 15 amino acids. From germline, CDR1 is KGHSH and CDR2 LQKENI. V gave up 4 bases and J gave up 6 bases; unmatched junction bases: 7.

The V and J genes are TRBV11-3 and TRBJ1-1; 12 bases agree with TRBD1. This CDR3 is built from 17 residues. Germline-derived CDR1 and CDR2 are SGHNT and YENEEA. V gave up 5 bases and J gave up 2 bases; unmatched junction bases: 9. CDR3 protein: CASSRDRGPRTNTEAFF. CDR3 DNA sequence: TGTGCCAGCAGCAGGGACAGGGGGCCTAGGACAAACACTGAAGCTTTCTTT.

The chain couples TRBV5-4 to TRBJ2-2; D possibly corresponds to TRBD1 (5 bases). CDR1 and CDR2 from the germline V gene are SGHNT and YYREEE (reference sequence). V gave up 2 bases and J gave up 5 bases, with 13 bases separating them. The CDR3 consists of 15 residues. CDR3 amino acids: CASSFSGPDTGELFF. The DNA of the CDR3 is TGTGCCAGCAGCTTTTCAGGGCCCGATACCGGGGAGCTGTTTTTT.